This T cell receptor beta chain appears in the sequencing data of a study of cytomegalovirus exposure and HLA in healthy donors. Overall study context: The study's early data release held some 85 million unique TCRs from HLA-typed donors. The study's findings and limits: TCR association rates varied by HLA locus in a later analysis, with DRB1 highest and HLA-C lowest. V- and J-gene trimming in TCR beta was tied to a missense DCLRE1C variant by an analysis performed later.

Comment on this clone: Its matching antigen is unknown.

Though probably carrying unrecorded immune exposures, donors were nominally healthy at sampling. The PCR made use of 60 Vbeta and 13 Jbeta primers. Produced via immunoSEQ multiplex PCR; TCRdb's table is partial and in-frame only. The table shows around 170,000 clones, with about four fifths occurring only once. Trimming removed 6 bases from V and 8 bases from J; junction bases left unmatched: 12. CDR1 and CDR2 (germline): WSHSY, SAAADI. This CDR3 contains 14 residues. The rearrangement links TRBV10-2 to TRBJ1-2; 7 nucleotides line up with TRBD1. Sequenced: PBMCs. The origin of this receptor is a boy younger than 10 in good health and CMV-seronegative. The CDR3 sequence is CASSPDRESGGYTF. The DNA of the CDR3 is TGCGCCAGCAGCCCCGACAGGGAATCAGGCGGCTACACCTTC.